A selection of T cell receptor beta chains follows, all from one sample in a study of PD-1 blockade in classical Hodgkin lymphoma. Repertoires were generated with immunoSEQ multiplex PCR, while TCRdb's copy carries only in-frame clones and drops some. The sample includes 55,000 to 75,000 clones, roughly 91% seen only once; the top ten take about 7.6%. The source material was peripheral blood mononuclear cells (PBMCs), sampled at baseline. The receptors were sampled from a human donor with classical Hodgkin lymphoma. Both conserved end residues are part of each CDR3. The D gene is left open where the match is weak. Only part of the rows carry a size: once, few, many, or a class if the clone is expanded.

D gene,clone size,CDR3 length,J gene,V gene,CDR3 DNA,CDR3 protein
TRBD2,-,19,TRBJ2-5,TRBV10-3,TGTGCCATCAGTGAGTCGGGAGGATTTAGCGGGGGGATACAAGAGACCCAGTACTTC,CAISESGGFSGGIQETQYF
-,-,12,TRBJ1-1,TRBV7-9,TGTGCCAGCAGCCCCCTGAACACTGAAGCTTTCTTT,CASSPLNTEAFF
-,-,12,TRBJ2-7,TRBV30,TGTGCCTGGACTAGACCCACCTACGAGCAGTACTTC,CAWTRPTYEQYF
-,-,14,TRBJ1-3,TRBV30,TGTGCCTGGAGTCTAAACGGGCCCGGAAACACCATATATTTT,CAWSLNGPGNTIYF
-,-,13,TRBJ2-5,TRBV6-6,TGTGCCAGCAGGATCCGCATGGGTGAGACCCAGTACTTC,CASRIRMGETQYF
-,-,12,TRBJ2-2,TRBV18,TGTGCCAGCTCACCCGACTCTGGGGAGCTGTTTTTT,CASSPDSGELFF
TRBD1,-,17,TRBJ1-5,TRBV27,TGTGCCAGCAGTCCTCGACAGGGGGCCGCGGGCAATCAGCCCCAGCATTTT,CASSPRQGAAGNQPQHF
-,-,13,TRBJ2-2,TRBV11-2,TGTGCCAGCAGCTTAACGAACACCGGGGAGCTGTTTTTT,CASSLTNTGELFF
-,-,14,TRBJ2-7,TRBV7-9,TGTGCCAGCAGCTTTGCCGGATCTCCGGGAGAGCAGTACTTC,CASSFAGSPGEQYF
-,-,17,TRBJ2-5,TRBV4-2,TGTGCCAGCAGCCAAGATCGGCAACAGGGCGGAGGGGAGACCCAGTACTTC,CASSQDRQQGGGETQYF
TRBD1,-,16,TRBJ2-7,TRBV5-6,TGTGCCAGCAGCAGAGGGACAGGCTTAAATCCCTACGAGCAGTACTTC,CASSRGTGLNPYEQYF
TRBD1,-,14,TRBJ2-1,TRBV30,TGTGCCTGGAGCCAGGGGGCAGGGGTAAATGAGCAGTTCTTC,CAWSQGAGVNEQFF
-,-,16,TRBJ2-3,TRBV27,TGTGCCAGCAGTTTAGGGGGGCCCCTATCCACAGATACGCAGTATTTT,CASSLGGPLSTDTQYF
-,-,15,TRBJ2-6,TRBV19,TGTGCCAGTAGTAGCAGGGGATATGGGGCCAACGTCCTGACTTTC,CASSSRGYGANVLTF
-,-,13,TRBJ2-5,TRBV5-1,TGCGCCAGCAGCTTGGGAGGCCAAGAGACCCAGTACTTC,CASSLGGQETQYF
-,-,11,TRBJ2-7,TRBV27,TGTGCCAGCAGGGGGCCCTACGAGCAGTACTTC,CASRGPYEQYF
-,-,12,TRBJ2-1,TRBV29-1,TGCAGCGTTGAGGCCAACCTCAATGAGCAGTTCTTC,CSVEANLNEQFF
TRBD2,-,12,TRBJ2-7,TRBV6-6,TGTGCCAGTACGGGACTAGGCTACGAGCAGTACTTC,CASTGLGYEQYF
TRBD2,-,19,TRBJ2-7,TRBV28,TGTGCCAGCAGTCCCGGACCGCACCCGGGACTAGCGGGAGTGTACGAGCAGTACTTC,CASSPGPHPGLAGVYEQYF
-,-,13,TRBJ2-3,TRBV6-6,TGTGCCAGCAGTCCCTACTACCCTGGTACGCAGTATTTT,CASSPYYPGTQYF
-,-,11,TRBJ1-6,TRBV28,TGTGCTTCCTCGGGGGGGCCCCCCCTCCACTTT,CASSGGPPLHF
-,-,15,TRBJ2-7,TRBV6-6,TGTGCCAGCAGTTACGTGGGGGGTAAGAGGTACGAGCAGTACTTC,CASSYVGGKRYEQYF
-,-,15,TRBJ2-3,TRBV12-5,TGTGCTAGTGGTGGGGGACAAAAAAGCACAGATACGCAGTATTTT,CASGGGQKSTDTQYF
TRBD2,-,17,TRBJ2-5,TRBV5-8,TGTGCCAGCAGCTCCCGACTAGCGGGAGGGTTCATTGAGACCCAGTACTTC,CASSSRLAGGFIETQYF
-,-,13,TRBJ2-7,TRBV11-3,TGTGCCAGCAGCTTAGCCCAGGGCTACGAGCAGTACTTC,CASSLAQGYEQYF
-,-,16,TRBJ1-3,TRBV28,TGTGCCAGCAGTTTTAGGAAGAGGTTCTCTGGAAACACCATATATTTT,CASSFRKRFSGNTIYF
-,-,11,TRBJ2-2,TRBV6-5,TGTGCCAGCAGTGGCACCGGGGAGCTGTTTTTT,CASSGTGELFF
-,-,12,TRBJ2-7,TRBV6-6,TGTGCCAGCACGGGGAACTCCTACGAGCAGTACTTC,CASTGNSYEQYF
-,few,13,TRBJ1-5,TRBV2,TGTGCCAGCACTTCGGATAGCAATCAGCCCCAGCATTTT,CASTSDSNQPQHF
TRBD1,once,15,TRBJ2-7,TRBV7-9,TGTGCCAGCAGCTTAGACAGGGGGCCGGTGAAAGAGCAGTACTTC,CASSLDRGPVKEQYF
TRBD1,-,14,TRBJ2-3,TRBV18,TGTGCCAGCTCACCACCGCAGGGGGCAGATACGCAGTATTTT,CASSPPQGADTQYF
-,-,16,TRBJ1-4,TRBV5-1,TGCGCCAGCAGCTTGGGGCAGTGGGCGGCTAATGAAAAACTGTTTTTT,CASSLGQWAANEKLFF
TRBD2,-,14,TRBJ2-1,TRBV6-5,TGTGCCAGCAGTTATCGGGGGGTGAGGAATGAGCAGTTCTTC,CASSYRGVRNEQFF
TRBD2,-,15,TRBJ2-1,TRBV27,TGTGCCAGTCGAATGCTAGCGGGATCCTACAATGAGCAGTTCTTC,CASRMLAGSYNEQFF
TRBD1,-,16,TRBJ2-1,TRBV6-6,TGTGCCAGCACCCAGGGGAACAGGGGGCGTTACAATGAGCAGTTCTTC,CASTQGNRGRYNEQFF
-,-,14,TRBJ1-1,TRBV9,TGTGCCAGCAGCGTAGACCCGATGAACACTGAAGCTTTCTTT,CASSVDPMNTEAFF
TRBD2,once,16,TRBJ2-7,TRBV29-1,TGCAGCGTTGAAGAACGACTAGCGGGGCTCTCCTACGAGCAGTACTTC,CSVEERLAGLSYEQYF
TRBD1,-,15,TRBJ2-7,TRBV7-2,TGTGCCAGCAGCTCTCCCAGGGGACAGACCTACGAGCAGTACTTC,CASSSPRGQTYEQYF
-,once,17,TRBJ2-1,TRBV14,TGTGCCAGCAGCCAAGATCTCATGTCTAGTGCCTACAATGAGCAGTTCTTC,CASSQDLMSSAYNEQFF
-,-,15,TRBJ2-1,TRBV9,TGTGCCAGCAGCGTAGATGGCGGGGCCTACAATGAGCAGTTCTTC,CASSVDGGAYNEQFF